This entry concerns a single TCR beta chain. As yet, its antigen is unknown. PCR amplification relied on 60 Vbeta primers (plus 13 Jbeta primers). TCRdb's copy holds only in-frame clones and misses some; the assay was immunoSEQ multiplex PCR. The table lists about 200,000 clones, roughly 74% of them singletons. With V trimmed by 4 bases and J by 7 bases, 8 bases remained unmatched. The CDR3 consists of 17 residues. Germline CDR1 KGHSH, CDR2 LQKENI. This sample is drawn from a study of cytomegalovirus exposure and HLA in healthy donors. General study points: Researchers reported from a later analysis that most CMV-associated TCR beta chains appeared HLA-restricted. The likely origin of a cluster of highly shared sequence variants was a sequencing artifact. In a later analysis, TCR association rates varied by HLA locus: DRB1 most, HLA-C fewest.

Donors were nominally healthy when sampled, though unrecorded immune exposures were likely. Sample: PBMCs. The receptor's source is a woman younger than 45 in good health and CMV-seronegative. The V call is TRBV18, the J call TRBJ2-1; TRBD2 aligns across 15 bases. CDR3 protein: CASSLGTSGRRGNEQFF. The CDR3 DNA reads TGTGCCAGCTCACTCGGGACTAGCGGGAGGCGAGGGAATGAGCAGTTCTTC.